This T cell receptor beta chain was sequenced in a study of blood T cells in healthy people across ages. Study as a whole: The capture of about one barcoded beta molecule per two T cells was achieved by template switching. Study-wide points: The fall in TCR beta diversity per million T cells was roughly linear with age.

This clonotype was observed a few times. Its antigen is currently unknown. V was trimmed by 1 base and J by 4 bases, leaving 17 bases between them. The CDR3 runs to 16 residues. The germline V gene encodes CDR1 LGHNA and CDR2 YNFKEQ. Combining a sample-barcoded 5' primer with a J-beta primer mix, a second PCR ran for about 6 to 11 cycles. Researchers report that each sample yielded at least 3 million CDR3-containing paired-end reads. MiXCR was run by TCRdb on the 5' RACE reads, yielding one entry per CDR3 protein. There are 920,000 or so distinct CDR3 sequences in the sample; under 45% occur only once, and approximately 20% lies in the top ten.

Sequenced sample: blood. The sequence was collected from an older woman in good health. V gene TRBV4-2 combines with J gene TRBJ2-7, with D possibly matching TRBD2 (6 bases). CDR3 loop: CASSQVPTSRLYEQYF. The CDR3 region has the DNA TGTGCCAGCAGCCAAGTTCCCACTAGCAGGTTGTACGAGCAGTACTTC.